Here is one TCR beta chain with its context. Its antigen is still unknown. This sample is part of a study of tumor and adjacent non-tumor tissue in lung cancer. Study at large: The cohort had about twelve adenocarcinoma, 2 squamous cell and 1 small cell patients. Patients were aged about 31 to 85, 10 men and about five women, stage I to III. Study-wide points: Significantly higher TCR diversity was found in tumor than normal lung.

The library came from three nested PCR rounds adapted from ARM-PCR protocols. MiXCR, applied by TCRdb to the multiplex PCR reads, yields one record per CDR3 protein. The table shows around 99,000 distinct CDR3 sequences, with 60% to 65% occurring only once. This sample's RNA came from whole unsorted tissue. This non-tumor lung sample came from over 3 cm beyond the tumor edge. The TCR comes from a man in his 60s with non-small cell lung cancer. The sequenced sample consisted of distant non-tumor lung tissue.

The CDR3 loop is CASSFSTVNYGYTF. The CDR3 DNA reads TGTGCCAGCAGTTTCTCGACAGTTAACTATGGCTACACCTTC. The chain joins TRBV28 to TRBJ1-2, with a tentative D call TRBD1 (5 bases). Germline CDR1 is MDHEN and CDR2 is SYDVKM. V was cut by 3 bases and J by 1 base, with 9 bases left in between. The CDR3 sequence is 14 residues long.